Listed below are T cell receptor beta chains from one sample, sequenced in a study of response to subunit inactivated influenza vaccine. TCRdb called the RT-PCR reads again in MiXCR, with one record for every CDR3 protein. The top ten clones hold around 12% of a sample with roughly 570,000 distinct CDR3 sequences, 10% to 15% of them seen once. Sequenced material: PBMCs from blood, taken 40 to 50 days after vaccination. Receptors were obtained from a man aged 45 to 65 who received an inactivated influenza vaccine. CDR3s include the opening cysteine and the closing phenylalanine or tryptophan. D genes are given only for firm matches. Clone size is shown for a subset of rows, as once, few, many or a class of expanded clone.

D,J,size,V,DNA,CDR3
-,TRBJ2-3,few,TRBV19,TGTGCCAGTAGTATACCAGGGGCAGATACGCAGTATTTT,CASSIPGADTQYF
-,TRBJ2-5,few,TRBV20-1,TGCAGTGTCTCGGGGGCCGTAAAAGAGACCCAGTACTTC,CSVSGAVKETQYF
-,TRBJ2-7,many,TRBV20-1,TGCAGTGCTTCCGGGACGGCGGGCAACGAGCAGTACTTC,CSASGTAGNEQYF
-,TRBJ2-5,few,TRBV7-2,TGTGCCAGCAGCCGAGGGGGGGCCGGGATCGTAGAGACCCAGTACTTC,CASSRGGAGIVETQYF
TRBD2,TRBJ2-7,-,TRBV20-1,TGCAGTGCTAGAGGGGTAGCGGGGAACTCCTACGAGCAGTACTTC,CSARGVAGNSYEQYF
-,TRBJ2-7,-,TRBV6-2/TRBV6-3,TGTGCCAGCAGTTACTCGAGGACAGCCGAGCAGTACTTC,CASSYSRTAEQYF
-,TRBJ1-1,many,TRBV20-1,TGCAGTGCTAGAGACGGACGACTGAGCACTGAAGCTTTCTTT,CSARDGRLSTEAFF
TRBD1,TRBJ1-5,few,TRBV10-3,TGTGCCAGCCGGACAGGGAATAGCAATCAGCCCCAGCATTTT,CASRTGNSNQPQHF
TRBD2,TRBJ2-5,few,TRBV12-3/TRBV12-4,TGTGCCAGCACCTCGGGGGGTCACAGAGAGACCCAGTACTTC,CASTSGGHRETQYF
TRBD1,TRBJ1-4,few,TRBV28,TGTGCCAGCAGCGGGGACAGGGAAAAACTGTTTTTT,CASSGDREKLFF
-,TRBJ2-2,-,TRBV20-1,TGCAGTGCTCCCACTCCGGGGACCGGGGAGCTGTTTTTT,CSAPTPGTGELFF
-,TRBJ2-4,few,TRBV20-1,TGCAGTGCTAGAGACTTTATTGCCAAAAACATTCAGTACTTC,CSARDFIAKNIQYF
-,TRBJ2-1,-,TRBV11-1,TGTGCCAGCAGCTCCCCGCAGGTGTCAGGGGTTGCGGTAGGGGACAATGAGCAGTTCTTC,CASSSPQVSGVAVGDNEQFF
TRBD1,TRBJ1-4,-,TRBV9,TGTGCCAGCAGCTTCCGGGACAGGGGGTTCGATGAAAAACTGTTTTTT,CASSFRDRGFDEKLFF
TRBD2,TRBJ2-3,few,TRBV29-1,TGCAGCGTTGAAGATTGGCGGGAGGGACTCCTGGGCACAGATACGCAGTATTTT,CSVEDWREGLLGTDTQYF
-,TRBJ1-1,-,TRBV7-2,TGTGCCAGCAGCTTAGGTGCCGGCTCGCCAAACACTGAAGCTTTCTTT,CASSLGAGSPNTEAFF
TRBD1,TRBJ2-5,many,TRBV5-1,TGCGCCAGCAGCTTGCAGGACAGGGGGAGGGAGACCCAGTACTTC,CASSLQDRGRETQYF
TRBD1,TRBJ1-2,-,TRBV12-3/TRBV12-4,TGTGCCAGCAGAGAGACAGGGTCGGGCATCTATGGCTACACCTTC,CASRETGSGIYGYTF
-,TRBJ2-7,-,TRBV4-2,TGTGCCAGCAGCCAAGCTTCGGGCAGCCTTACCTACGAGCAGTACTTC,CASSQASGSLTYEQYF
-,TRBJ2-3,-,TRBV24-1,TGTGCCACCAGTGCCGGAGCAGGCACAGATACGCAGTATTTT,CATSAGAGTDTQYF
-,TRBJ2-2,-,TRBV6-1,TGTGCCAGCACTGATGGGCCAGGGAACACCGGGGAGCTGTTTTTT,CASTDGPGNTGELFF
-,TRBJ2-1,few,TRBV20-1,TGCAGTGCTTTAGGACCGGAATTTAAGAACTCCTACAATGAGCAGTTCTTC,CSALGPEFKNSYNEQFF
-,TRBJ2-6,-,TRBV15,TGTGCCACCAGCAGAGCAATGAGGGGGGCGGCCAACGTCCTGACTTTC,CATSRAMRGAANVLTF
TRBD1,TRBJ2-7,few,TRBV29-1,TGCAGCGTGGCCCCGGGACAGGGGATCTACGAGCAGTACTTC,CSVAPGQGIYEQYF
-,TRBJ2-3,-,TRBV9,TGTGCCAGCAGCGTAGCGGTTAGCACAGATACGCAGTATTTT,CASSVAVSTDTQYF
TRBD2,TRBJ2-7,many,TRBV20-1,TGCAGTGCTAGGCTGACTAGCGGGGGTGACGAGCAGTACTTC,CSARLTSGGDEQYF
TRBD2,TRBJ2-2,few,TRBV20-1,TGCAGTGCCACGGGACTAGCGGGAGGGATGAACACCGGGGAGCTGTTTTTT,CSATGLAGGMNTGELFF
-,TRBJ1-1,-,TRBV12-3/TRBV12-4,TGTGCCAGCAGTTGGCCGGGAATGAACACTGAAGCTTTCTTT,CASSWPGMNTEAFF
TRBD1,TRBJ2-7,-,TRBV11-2,TGTGCCAGCAGCAGACCACTACCGGGACAGGGGTTCTTACCGAGCTCCTACGAGCAGTACTTC,CASSRPLPGQGFLPSSYEQYF
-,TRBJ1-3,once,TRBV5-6,TGTGCCAGCAGCCTCGGACAGATCTACTCTGGAAACACCATATATTTT,CASSLGQIYSGNTIYF
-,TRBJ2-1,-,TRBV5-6,TGTGCCAGCAGCTTGGGAGGGGCATGGGATGAGCAGTTCTTC,CASSLGGAWDEQFF
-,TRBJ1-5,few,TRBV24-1,TGTGCCACCAGTGATTTGAAGGGAGCCAGCAATCAGCCCCAGCATTTT,CATSDLKGASNQPQHF
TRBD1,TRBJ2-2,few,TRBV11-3,TGTGCCAGCAGCGCCCGGGACAGGGGGAACACCGGGGAGCTGTTTTTT,CASSARDRGNTGELFF
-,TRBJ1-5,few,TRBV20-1,TGCAGTGCTAGAGCACTATATAGCAATCAGCCCCAGCATTTT,CSARALYSNQPQHF
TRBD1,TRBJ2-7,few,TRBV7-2,TGTGCCAGCAGCTTCCACCCCCAGGGGGACGAGCAGTACTTC,CASSFHPQGDEQYF
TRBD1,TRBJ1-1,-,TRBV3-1,TGTGCCAGCAGCCGCGGACAGGGACCTGAAGCTTTCTTT,CASSRGQGPEAFF